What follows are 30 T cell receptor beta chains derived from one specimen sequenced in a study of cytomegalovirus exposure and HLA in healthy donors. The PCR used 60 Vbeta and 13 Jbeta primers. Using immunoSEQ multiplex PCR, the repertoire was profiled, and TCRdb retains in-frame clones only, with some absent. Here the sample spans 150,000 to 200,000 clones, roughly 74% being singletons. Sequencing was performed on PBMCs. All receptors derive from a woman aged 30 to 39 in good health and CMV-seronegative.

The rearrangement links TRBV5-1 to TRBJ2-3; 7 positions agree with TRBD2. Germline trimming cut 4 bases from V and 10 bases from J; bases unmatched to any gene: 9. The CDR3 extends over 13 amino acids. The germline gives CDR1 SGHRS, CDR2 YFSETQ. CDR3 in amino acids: CASSPGPGGAQYF. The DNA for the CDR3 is TGCGCCAGCAGCCCCGGACCTGGGGGGGCGCAGTATTTT.

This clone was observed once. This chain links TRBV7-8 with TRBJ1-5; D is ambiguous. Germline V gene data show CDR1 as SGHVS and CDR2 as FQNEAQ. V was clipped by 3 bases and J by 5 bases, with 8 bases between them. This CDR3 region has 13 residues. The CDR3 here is CASSFVVDQPQHF. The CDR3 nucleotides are TGTGCCAGCAGCTTCGTTGTAGATCAGCCCCAGCATTTT.

CDR3 amino acids: CSVISGQGIRMGEAFF. CDR3 DNA: TGCAGCGTCATTTCGGGACAGGGGATACGAATGGGTGAAGCTTTCTTT. The J gene is TRBJ1-1, the V gene TRBV29-1, with 10 bases lining up with TRBD1. CDR1 is SQVTM, CDR2 ANQGSEA, per germline. The CDR3 consists of 16 residues. V dropped 6 bases and J dropped 7; count of bases not matched to a gene: 17.

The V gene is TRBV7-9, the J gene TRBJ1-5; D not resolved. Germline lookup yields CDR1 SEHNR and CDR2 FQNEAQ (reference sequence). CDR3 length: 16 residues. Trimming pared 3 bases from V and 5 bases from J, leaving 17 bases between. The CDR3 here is CASSLEADGPDQPQHF. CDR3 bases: TGTGCCAGCAGCTTGGAGGCGGACGGACCTGATCAGCCCCAGCATTTT.

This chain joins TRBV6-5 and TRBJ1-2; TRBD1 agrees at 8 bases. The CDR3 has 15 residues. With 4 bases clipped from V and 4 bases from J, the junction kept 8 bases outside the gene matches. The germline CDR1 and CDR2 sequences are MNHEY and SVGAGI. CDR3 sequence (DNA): TGTGCCAGCAGTTCGCTCCCGGACAGGGTCTATGGCTACACCTTC. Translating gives CASSSLPDRVYGYTF.

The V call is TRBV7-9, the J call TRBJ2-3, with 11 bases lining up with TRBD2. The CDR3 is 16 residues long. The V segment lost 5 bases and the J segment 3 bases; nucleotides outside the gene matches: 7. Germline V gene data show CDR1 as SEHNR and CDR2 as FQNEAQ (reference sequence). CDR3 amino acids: CASSNSGGAQTDTQYF. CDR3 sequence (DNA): TGTGCCAGCAGCAATAGCGGGGGGGCCCAAACAGATACGCAGTATTTT.

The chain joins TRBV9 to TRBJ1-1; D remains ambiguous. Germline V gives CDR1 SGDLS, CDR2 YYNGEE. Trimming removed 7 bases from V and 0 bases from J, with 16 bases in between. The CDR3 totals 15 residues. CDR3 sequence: CASSEDYDMNTEAFF. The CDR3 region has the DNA TGTGCCAGCTCCGAGGATTATGATATGAACACTGAAGCTTTCTTT.

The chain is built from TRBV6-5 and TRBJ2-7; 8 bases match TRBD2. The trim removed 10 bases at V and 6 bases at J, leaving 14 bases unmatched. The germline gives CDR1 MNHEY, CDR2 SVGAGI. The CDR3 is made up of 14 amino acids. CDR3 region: CATLRPGGAGEQYF. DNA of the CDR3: TGTGCCACATTGAGGCCGGGAGGGGCGGGCGAGCAGTACTTC.

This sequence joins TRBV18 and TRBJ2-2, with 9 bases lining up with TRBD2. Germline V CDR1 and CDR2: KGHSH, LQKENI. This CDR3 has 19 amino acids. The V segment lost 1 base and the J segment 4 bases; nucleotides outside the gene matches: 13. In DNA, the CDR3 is TGTGCCAGCTCACCACTAGCGAACCCGGGACTAGCAGGCACCGGGGAGCTGTTTTTT. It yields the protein CASSPLANPGLAGTGELFF.

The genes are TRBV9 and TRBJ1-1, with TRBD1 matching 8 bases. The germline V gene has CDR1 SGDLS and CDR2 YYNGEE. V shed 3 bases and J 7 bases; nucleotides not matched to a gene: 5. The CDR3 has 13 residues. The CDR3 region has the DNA TGTGCCAGCAGCGAGGACAGGGTAGGTGAAGCTTTCTTT. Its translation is CASSEDRVGEAFF.

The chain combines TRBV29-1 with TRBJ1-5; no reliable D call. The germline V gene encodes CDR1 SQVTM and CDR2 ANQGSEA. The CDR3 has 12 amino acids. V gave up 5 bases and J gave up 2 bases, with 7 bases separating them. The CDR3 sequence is CSVSDRNQPQHF. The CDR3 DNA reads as TGCAGCGTTTCAGATCGCAATCAGCCCCAGCATTTT.

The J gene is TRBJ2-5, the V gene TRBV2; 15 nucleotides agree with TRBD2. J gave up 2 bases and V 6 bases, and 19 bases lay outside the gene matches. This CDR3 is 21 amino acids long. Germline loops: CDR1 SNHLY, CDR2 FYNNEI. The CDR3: CASSGYLLDRTSGGGQETQYF. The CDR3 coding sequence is TGTGCCAGCAGCGGCTACCTCCTGGATCGGACTAGCGGGGGGGGACAAGAGACCCAGTACTTC.

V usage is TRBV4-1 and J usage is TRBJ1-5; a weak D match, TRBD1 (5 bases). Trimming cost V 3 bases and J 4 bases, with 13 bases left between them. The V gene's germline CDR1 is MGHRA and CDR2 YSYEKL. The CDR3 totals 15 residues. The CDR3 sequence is CASSQGRGWNQPQHF. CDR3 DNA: TGCGCCAGCAGCCAGGGTCGGGGGTGGAATCAGCCCCAGCATTTT.

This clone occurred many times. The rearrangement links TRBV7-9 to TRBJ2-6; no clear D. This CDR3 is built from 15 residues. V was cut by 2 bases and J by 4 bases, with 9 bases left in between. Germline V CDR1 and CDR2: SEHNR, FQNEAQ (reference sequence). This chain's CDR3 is CASSLKATGANVLTF. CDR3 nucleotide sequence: TGTGCCAGCAGCTTAAAAGCCACCGGGGCCAACGTCCTGACTTTC.

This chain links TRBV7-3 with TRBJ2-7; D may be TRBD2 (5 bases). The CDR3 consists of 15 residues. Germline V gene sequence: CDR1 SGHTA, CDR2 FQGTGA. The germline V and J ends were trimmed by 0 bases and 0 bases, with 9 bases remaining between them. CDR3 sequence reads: CASSLTRVLSYEQYF. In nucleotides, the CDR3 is TGTGCCAGCAGCTTAACGCGGGTCCTCTCCTACGAGCAGTACTTC. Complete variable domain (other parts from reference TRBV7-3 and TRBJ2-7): GAGVSQTPSNKVTEKGKYVELRCDPISGHTALYWYRQSLGQGPEFLIYFQGTGAADDSGLPNDRFFAVRPEGSVSTLKIQRTERGDSAVYLCASSLTRVLSYEQYFGPGTRLTVT.

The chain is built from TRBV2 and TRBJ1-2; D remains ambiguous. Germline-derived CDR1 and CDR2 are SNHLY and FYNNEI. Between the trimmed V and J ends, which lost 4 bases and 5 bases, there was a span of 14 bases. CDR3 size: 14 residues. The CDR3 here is CASSGGRRGYGYTF. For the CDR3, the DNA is TGTGCCAGCAGTGGAGGGCGCAGAGGGTATGGCTACACCTTC.

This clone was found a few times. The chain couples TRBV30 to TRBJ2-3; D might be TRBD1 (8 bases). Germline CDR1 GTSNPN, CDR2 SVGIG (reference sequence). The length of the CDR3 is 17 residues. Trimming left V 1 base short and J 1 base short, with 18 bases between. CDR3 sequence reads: CAWSGLQTGGGTDTQYF. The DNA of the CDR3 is TGTGCCTGGAGTGGCCTTCAAACAGGGGGGGGCACAGATACGCAGTATTTT.

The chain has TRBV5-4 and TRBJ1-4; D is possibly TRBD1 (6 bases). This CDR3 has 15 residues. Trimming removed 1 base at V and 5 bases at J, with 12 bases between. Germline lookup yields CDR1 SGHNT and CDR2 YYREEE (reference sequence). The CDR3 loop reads CASSLRTALNEKLFF. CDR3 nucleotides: TGTGCCAGCAGCTTGCGGACAGCACTAAATGAAAAACTGTTTTTT.

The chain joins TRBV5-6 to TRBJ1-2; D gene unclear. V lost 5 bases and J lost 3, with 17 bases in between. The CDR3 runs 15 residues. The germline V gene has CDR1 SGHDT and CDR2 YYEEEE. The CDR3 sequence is CASRYYGGSYYGYTF. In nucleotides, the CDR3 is TGTGCCAGCAGATATTACGGCGGGAGCTACTATGGCTACACCTTC.

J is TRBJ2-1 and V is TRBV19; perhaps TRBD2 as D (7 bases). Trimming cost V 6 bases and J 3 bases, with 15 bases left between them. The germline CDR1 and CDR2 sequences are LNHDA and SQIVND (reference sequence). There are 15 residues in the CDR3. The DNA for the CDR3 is TGTGCCAGTAGGGGGGCGACGGGGGGCTACAATGAGCAGTTCTTC. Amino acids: CASRGATGGYNEQFF.

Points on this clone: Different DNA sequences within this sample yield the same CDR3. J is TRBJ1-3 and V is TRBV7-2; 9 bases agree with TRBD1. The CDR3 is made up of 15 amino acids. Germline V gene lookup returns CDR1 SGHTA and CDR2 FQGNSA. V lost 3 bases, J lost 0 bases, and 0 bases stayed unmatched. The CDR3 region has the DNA TGTGCCAGCAGCTTGGACAGGGGCTCTGGAAACACCATATATTTT. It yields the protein CASSLDRGSGNTIYF.

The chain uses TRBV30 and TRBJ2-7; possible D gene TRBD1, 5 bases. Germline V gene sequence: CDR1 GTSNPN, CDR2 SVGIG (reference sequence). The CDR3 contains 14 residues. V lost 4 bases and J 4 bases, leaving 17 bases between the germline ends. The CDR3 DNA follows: TGTGCCTGGAATAACGTAACAGGAATTTACGAGCAGTACTTC. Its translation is CAWNNVTGIYEQYF.

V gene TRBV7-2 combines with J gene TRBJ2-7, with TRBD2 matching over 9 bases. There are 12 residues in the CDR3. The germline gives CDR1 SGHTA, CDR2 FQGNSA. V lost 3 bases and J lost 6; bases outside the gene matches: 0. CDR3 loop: CASSLGLAEQYF. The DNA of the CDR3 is TGTGCCAGCAGCTTGGGACTAGCCGAGCAGTACTTC.

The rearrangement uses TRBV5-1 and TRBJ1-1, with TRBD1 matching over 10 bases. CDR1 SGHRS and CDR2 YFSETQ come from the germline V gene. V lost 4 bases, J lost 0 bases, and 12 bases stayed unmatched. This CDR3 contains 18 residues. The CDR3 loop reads CASSQKVPGQGLNTEAFF. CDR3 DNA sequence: TGCGCCAGCAGCCAAAAGGTCCCGGGACAGGGGTTGAACACTGAAGCTTTCTTT.

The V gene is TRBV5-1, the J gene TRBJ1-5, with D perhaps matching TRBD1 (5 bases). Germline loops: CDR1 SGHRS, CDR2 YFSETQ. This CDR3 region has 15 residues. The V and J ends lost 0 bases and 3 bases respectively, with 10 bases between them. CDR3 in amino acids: CASSLDATVNQPQHF. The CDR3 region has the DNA TGCGCCAGCAGCTTGGATGCGACAGTCAATCAGCCCCAGCATTTT.

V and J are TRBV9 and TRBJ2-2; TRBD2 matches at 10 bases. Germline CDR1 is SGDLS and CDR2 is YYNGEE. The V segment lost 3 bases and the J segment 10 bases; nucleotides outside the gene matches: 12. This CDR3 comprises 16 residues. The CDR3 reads CASSDKPLAGKVELFF. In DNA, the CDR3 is TGTGCCAGCAGCGACAAACCACTAGCGGGGAAGGTGGAGCTGTTTTTT.

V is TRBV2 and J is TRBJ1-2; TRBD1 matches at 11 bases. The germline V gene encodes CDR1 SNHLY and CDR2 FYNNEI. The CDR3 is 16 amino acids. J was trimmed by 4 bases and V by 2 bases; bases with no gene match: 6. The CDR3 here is CASSETDRGRIYGYTF. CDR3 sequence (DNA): TGTGCCAGCAGTGAAACGGACAGGGGGCGCATCTATGGCTACACCTTC.

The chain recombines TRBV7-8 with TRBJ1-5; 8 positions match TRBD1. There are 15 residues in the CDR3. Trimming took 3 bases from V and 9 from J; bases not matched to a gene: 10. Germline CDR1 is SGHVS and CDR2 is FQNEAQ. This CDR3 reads CASSLGRGLLPPQHF. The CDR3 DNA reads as TGTGCCAGCAGCTTGGGCAGGGGGCTCCTCCCGCCCCAGCATTTT. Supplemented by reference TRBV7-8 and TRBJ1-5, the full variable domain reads GAGVSQSPRYKVAKRGQDVALRCDPISGHVSLFWYQQALGQGPEFLTYFQNEAQLDKSGLPSDRFFAERPEGSVSTLKIQRTQQEDSAVYLCASSLGRGLLPPQHFGDGTRLSIL.

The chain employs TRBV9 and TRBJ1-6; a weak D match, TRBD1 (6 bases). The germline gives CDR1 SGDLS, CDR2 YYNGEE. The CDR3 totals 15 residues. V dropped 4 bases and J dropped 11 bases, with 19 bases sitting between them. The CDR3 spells CASSPGYREYAPLHF. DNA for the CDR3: TGTGCCAGCAGCCCGGGTTACAGGGAATATGCACCCCTCCACTTT.

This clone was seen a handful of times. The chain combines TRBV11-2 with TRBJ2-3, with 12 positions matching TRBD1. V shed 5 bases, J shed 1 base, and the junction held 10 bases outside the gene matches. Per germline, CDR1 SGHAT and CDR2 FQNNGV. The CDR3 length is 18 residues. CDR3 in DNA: TGTGCCAGCAGCCTTTTCGCCGGGACAGGGGGCCGCACAGATACGCAGTATTTT. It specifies CASSLFAGTGGRTDTQYF.